The 2 T cell receptor beta chains reported below all come from one sample, sequenced in a study of T cells in Graves' hyperthyroidism and ophthalmopathy. RNA transcripts yielded amplified TCR beta CDR3 regions. When the TCR CDR3 underwent first-round RT-PCR, the HTBI primer set was used. TCRdb reprocessed the multiplex PCR reads with MiXCR, giving one entry per CDR3 protein. The data show about 480,000 distinct CDR3 sequences, approximately 25% seen once. Sequenced input: blood. The receptors shown here come from a woman under 40 with Graves' ophthalmopathy.

Ten or more counts support this clonotype. This chain joins TRBV12-3 or TRBV12-4 and TRBJ2-7; D is possibly TRBD1 (5 bases). V lost 1 base and J 3 bases, leaving 7 bases between the germline ends. This CDR3 has 13 residues. The CDR3 loop reads CASSLDRIYEQYF. CDR3 DNA sequence: TGTGCCAGCAGTTTAGACAGGATCTACGAGCAGTACTTC.

This rearrangement joins TRBV29-1 to TRBJ1-1; D not resolved. This CDR3 is built from 14 residues. Germline CDR1 is SQVTM and CDR2 is ANQGSEA. V lost 4 bases, J lost 2 bases, and 14 bases lay in between. The CDR3 nucleotides are TGCAGCGTTGTCAGGACCCTAATCAACACTGAAGCTTTCTTT. The encoded protein is CSVVRTLINTEAFF.